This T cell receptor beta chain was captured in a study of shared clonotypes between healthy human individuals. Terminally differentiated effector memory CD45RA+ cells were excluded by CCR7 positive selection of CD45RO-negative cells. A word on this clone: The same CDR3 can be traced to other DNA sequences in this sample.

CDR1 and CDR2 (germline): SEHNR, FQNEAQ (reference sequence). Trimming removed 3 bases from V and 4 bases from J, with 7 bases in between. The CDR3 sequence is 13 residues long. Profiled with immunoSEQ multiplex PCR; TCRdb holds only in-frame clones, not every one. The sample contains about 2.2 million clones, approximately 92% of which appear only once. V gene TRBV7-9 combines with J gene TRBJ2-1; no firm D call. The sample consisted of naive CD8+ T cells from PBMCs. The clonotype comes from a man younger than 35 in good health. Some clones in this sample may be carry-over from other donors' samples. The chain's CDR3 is CASSFPGYNEQFF. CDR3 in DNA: TGTGCCAGCAGCTTCCCCGGGTACAATGAGCAGTTCTTC.